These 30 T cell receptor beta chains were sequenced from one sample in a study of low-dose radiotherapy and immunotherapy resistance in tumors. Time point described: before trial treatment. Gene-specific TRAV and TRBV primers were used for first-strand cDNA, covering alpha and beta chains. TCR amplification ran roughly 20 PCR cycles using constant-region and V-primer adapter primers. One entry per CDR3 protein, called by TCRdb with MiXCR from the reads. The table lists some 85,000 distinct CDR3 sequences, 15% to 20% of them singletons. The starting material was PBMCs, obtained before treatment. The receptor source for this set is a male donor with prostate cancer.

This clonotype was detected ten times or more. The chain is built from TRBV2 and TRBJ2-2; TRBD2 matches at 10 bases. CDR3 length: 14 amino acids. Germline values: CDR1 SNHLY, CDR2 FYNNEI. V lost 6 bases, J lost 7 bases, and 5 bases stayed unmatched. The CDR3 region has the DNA TGTGCCAGCAGGGGGACTAGCGCCGGCGGGGAGCTGTTTTTT. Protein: CASRGTSAGGELFF.

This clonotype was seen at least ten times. CDR3 sequence reads: CASSLAMGVQETQYF. Here the CDR3 DNA reads TGCGCCAGCAGCTTGGCCATGGGAGTTCAAGAGACCCAGTACTTC. This rearrangement joins TRBV5-1 to TRBJ2-5, with D maybe TRBD2 (5 bases). The CDR3 totals 15 residues. V lost 0 bases, J lost 2 bases, and 11 bases lay in between. The germline V gene encodes CDR1 SGHRS and CDR2 YFSETQ.

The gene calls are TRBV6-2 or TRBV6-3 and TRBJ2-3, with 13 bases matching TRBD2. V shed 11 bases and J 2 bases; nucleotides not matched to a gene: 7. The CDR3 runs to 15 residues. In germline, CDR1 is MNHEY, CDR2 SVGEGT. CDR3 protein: CAARTSGGLTDTQYF. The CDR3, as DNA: TGTGCCGCCAGGACTAGCGGGGGTCTCACAGATACGCAGTATTTT.

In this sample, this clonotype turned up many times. The CDR3 bases are TGCAGTGCTACCGGGGGAGGGATAACCCGCCCTATTGGCTACACCTTC. Residues: CSATGGGITRPIGYTF. This chain connects TRBV20-1 to TRBJ1-2; D is perhaps TRBD1 (5 bases). V lost 4 bases, J lost 7 bases, and 25 bases lay in between. The CDR3 contains 16 residues. Looked up from germline, CDR1 is DFQATT and CDR2 is SNEGSKA (reference sequence).

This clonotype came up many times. This chain's CDR3 is CASSLLPGVSGYTF. The DNA of the CDR3 is TGTGCCAGCAGTTTACTGCCAGGGGTTAGTGGCTACACCTTC. The chain employs TRBV28 and TRBJ1-2; the D gene is possibly TRBD1 (6 bases). CDR3 length: 14 amino acids. The V gene's germline CDR1 is MDHEN and CDR2 SYDVKM. V lost 2 bases and J 7 bases, leaving 14 bases between the germline ends.

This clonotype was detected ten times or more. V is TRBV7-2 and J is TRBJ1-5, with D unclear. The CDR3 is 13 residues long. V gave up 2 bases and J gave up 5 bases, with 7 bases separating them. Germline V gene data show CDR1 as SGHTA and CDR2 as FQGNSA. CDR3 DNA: TGTGCCAGCAGCTTATACGGGGATCAGCCCCAGCATTTT. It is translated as CASSLYGDQPQHF.

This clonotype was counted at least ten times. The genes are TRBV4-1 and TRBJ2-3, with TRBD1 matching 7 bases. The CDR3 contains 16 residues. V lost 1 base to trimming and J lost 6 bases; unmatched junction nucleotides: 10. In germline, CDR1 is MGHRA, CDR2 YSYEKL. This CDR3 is CASSQAGTATSDTQYF. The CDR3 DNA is TGCGCCAGCAGCCAAGCCGGGACAGCCACCTCTGATACGCAGTATTTT.

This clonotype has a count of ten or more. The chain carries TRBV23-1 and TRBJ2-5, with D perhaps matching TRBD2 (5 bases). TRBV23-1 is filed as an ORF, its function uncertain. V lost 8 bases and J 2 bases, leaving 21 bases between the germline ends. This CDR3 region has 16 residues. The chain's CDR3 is CASAEGTPVGQETQYF. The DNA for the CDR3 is TGCGCCAGCGCCGAGGGCACGCCTGTTGGACAAGAGACCCAGTACTTC.

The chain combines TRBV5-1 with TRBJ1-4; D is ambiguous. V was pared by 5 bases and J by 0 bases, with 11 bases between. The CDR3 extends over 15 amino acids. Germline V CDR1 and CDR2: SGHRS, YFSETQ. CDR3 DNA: TGCGCCAGCAGAACGATAGAGACAACTAATGAAAAACTGTTTTTT. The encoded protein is CASRTIETTNEKLFF.

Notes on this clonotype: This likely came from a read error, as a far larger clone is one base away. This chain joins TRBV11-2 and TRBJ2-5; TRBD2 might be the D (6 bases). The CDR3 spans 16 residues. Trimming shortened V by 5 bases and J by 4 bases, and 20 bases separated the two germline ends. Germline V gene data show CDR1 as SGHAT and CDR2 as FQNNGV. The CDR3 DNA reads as TGTGCCAGCAGCCAGAACGGTGGAGGGAAAGGAGAGACCCAGTACTTC. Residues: CASSQNGGGKGETQYF.

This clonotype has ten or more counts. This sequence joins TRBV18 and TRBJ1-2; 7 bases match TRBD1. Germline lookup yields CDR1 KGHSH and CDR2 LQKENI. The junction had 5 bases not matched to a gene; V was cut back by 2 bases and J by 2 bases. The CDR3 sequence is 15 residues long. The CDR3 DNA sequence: TGTGCCAGCTCACCAAGGGACAGCCCAAACTATGGCTACACCTTC. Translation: CASSPRDSPNYGYTF.

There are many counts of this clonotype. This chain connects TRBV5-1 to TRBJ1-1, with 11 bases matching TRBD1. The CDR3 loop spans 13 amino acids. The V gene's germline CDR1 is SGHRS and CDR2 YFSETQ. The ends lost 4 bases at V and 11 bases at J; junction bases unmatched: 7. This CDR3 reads CASSLGQGALAFF. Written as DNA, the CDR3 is TGCGCCAGCAGCCTTGGACAGGGGGCTTTGGCTTTCTTT.

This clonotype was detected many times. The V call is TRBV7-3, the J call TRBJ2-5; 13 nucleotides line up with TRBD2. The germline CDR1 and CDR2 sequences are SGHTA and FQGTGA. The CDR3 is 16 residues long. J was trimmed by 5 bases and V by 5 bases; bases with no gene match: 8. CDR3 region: CASSPGTSGMGETQYF. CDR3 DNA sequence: TGTGCCAGCAGCCCGGGGACTAGCGGGATGGGGGAGACCCAGTACTTC.

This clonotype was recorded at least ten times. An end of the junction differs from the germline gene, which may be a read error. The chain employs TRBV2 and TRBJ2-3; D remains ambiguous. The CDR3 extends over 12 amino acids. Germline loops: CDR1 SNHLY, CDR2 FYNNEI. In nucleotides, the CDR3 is TGTGCCAGCAGTGAAAACGCTGAACATCCGTTGTTT. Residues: CASSENAEHPLF.

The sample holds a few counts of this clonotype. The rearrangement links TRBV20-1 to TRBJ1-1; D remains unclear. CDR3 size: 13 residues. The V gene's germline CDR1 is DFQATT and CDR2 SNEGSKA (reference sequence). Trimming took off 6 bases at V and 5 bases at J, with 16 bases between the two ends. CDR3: CSAAKGTVTEAFF. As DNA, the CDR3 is TGCAGTGCAGCGAAGGGTACTGTAACTGAAGCTTTCTTT.

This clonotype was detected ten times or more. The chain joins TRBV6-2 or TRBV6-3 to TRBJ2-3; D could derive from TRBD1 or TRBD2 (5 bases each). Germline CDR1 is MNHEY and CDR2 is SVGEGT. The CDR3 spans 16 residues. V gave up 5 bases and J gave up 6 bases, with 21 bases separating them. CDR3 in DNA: TGTGCCAGCAGTCCCGCCGGGACCCCGACTGGGGATACGCAGTATTTT. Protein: CASSPAGTPTGDTQYF.

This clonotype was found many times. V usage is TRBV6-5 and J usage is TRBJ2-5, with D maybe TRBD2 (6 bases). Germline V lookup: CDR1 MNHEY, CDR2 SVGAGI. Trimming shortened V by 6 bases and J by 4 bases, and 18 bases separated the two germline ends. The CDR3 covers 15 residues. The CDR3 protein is CASRSRDATPETQYF. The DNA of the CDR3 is TGTGCCAGCAGATCGCGGGACGCTACCCCAGAGACCCAGTACTTC.

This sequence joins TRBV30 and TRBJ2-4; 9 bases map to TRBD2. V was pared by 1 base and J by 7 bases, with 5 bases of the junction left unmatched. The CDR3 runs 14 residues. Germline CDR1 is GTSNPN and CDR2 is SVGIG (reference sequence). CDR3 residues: CAWSEGSGGNIQYF. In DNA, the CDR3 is TGTGCCTGGAGTGAGGGGAGCGGGGGGAACATTCAGTACTTC. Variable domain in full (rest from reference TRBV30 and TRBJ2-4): SQTIHQWPATLVQPVGSPLSLECTVEGTSNPNLYWYRQAAGRGLQLLFYSVGIGQISSEVPQNLSASRPQDRQFILSSKKLLLSDSGFYLCAWSEGSGGNIQYFGAGTRLSVL.

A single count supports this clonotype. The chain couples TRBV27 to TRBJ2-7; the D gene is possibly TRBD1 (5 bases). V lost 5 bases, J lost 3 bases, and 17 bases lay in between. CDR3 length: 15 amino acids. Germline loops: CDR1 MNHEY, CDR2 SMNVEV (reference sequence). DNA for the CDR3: TGTGCCAGCAGTGTCCTGCAGGGAAACGGCTACGAGCAGTACTTC. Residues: CASSVLQGNGYEQYF.

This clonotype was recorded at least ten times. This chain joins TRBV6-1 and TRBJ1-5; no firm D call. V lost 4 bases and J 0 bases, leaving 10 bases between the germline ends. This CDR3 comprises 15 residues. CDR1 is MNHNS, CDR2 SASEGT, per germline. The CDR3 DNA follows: TGTGCCAGCAGTGCACCGGCAGATAGCAATCAGCCCCAGCATTTT. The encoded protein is CASSAPADSNQPQHF.

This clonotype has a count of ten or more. The CDR3 spells CAWRSRGPHGYTF. The CDR3 region has the DNA TGTGCCTGGAGGTCAAGGGGCCCCCATGGCTACACCTTC. V is TRBV30 and J is TRBJ1-2; D might be TRBD1 (5 bases). The CDR3 length is 13 residues. Germline V lookup: CDR1 GTSNPN, CDR2 SVGIG (reference sequence). Trimming took 3 bases from V and 6 from J, leaving 14 bases between them. Variable domain in full (rest from reference TRBV30 and TRBJ1-2): SQTIHQWPATLVQPVGSPLSLECTVEGTSNPNLYWYRQAAGRGLQLLFYSVGIGQISSEVPQNLSASRPQDRQFILSSKKLLLSDSGFYLCAWRSRGPHGYTFGSGTRLTVV.

CDR3: CASSYLGTIAKEYF. CDR3 nucleotides: TGTGCCAGCAGCTACCTAGGGACTATCGCGAAGGAGTACTTC. V and J are TRBV5-6 and TRBJ2-7; 7 nucleotides match TRBD2. The CDR3 has 14 amino acids. Per the germline V gene, CDR1 is SGHDT and CDR2 is YYEEEE. Trimming took 3 bases from V and 11 from J; bases not matched to a gene: 14.

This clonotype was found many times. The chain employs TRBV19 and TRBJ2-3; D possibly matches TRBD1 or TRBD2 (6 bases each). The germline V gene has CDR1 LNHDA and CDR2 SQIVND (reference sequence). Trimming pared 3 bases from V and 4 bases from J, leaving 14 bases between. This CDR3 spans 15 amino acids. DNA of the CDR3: TGTGCCAGTAGTATGGAAGGGGGGCTCTCAGATACGCAGTATTTT. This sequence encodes CASSMEGGLSDTQYF.

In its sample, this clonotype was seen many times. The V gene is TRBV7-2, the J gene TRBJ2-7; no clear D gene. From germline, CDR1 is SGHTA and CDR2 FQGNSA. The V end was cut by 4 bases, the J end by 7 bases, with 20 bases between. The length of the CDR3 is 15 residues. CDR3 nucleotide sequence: TGTGCCAGCAGCTACCACGGGCTTCTACGTTCGGAGCAGTACTTC. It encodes CASSYHGLLRSEQYF.

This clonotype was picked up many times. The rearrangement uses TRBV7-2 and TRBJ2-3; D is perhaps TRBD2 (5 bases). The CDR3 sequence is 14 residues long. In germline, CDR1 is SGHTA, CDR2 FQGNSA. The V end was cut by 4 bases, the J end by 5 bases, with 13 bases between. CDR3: CASSSTRWGDTQYF. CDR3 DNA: TGTGCCAGCAGCTCCACTAGGTGGGGAGATACGCAGTATTTT.

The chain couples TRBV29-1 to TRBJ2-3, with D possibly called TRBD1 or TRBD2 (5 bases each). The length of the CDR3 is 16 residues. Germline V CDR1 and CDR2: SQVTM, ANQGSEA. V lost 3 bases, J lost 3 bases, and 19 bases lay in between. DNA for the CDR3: TGCAGCGTTGAGCCGACATCGGGGACGAGAACAGATACGCAGTATTTT. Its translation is CSVEPTSGTRTDTQYF.

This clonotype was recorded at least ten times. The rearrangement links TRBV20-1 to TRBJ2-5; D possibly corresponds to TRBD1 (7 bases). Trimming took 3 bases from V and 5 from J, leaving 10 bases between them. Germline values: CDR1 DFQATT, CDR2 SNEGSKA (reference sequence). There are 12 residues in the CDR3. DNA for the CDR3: TGCAGTGCTAGTCCAGGGGGGGAGACCCAGTACTTC. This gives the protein CSASPGGETQYF.

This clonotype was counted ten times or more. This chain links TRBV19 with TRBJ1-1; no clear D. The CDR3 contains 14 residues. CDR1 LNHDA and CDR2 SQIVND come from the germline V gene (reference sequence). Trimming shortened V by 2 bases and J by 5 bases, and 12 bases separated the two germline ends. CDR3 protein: CASSIQGSGTEAFF. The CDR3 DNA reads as TGTGCCAGTAGTATACAAGGGTCGGGGACTGAAGCTTTCTTT.

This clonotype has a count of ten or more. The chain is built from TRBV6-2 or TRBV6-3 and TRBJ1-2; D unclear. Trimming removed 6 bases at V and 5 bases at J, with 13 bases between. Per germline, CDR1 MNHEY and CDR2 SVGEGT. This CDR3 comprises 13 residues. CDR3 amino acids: CASSSAIWYGYTF. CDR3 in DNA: TGTGCCAGCAGCAGTGCTATATGGTATGGCTACACCTTC.

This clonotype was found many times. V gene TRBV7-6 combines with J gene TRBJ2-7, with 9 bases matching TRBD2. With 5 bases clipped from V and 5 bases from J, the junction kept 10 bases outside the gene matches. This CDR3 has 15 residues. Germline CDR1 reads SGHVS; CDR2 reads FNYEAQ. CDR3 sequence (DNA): TGTGCCAGCAGCCCGAGCGGGGGGACGTTCCACGAGCAGTACTTC. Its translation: CASSPSGGTFHEQYF.